The sequence of this TCR beta chain was determined in a study of graft-versus-host responses after intestinal transplantation. Background on the study: Recipients received multivisceral, liver-intestinal, or isolated intestinal transplants. Anti-thymocyte globulin induction preceded roughly 3 years of tacrolimus and steroid maintenance in all recipients.

On this clone itself: Its antigen is not known.

Study results and limitations: Some GvH clones were seen earlier in gut or blood, suggesting intestinal origin. Early post-transplant falls in HvG clones accompanied the peak levels of circulating GvH clones.

Assay: immunoSEQ multiplex PCR; the TCRdb copy retains only in-frame clones and omits some. The repertoire has more than 65,000 clones, about 92% of them found once; the top ten carry approximately 1.3%. Trimming took 2 bases from V and 1 from J, leaving 15 bases between them. Germline V gene sequence: CDR1 MNHNS, CDR2 SASEGT. The CDR3 length is 16 residues. The TCR was taken from a human donor who received an intestinal transplant. Sequenced here: unstimulated CD8+ T cells sorted from spleen or lymph node cells, sampled before intestinal transplant. The chain carries TRBV6-1 and TRBJ2-7; D might be TRBD1 (5 bases). The CDR3 sequence: CASSEPSQVPSYEQYF. The CDR3, as DNA: TGTGCCAGCAGTGAACCCTCACAGGTCCCATCCTACGAGCAGTACTTC.